This TCR beta chain was identified in a study of cytomegalovirus exposure and HLA in healthy donors. PCR involved 60 Vbeta and 13 Jbeta primers. Produced via immunoSEQ multiplex PCR; TCRdb's table is partial and in-frame only. The table has under 150,000 clones, 63% seen once. The V and J ends lost 2 bases and 3 bases, in that order; junction bases with no gene match: 9. Germline CDR1 and CDR2: SNHLY and FYNNEI. This CDR3 contains 17 residues. The rearrangement uses TRBV2 and TRBJ2-2; 7 nucleotides line up with TRBD1. Sequencing was carried out using PBMCs. The receptor was isolated from a man aged 40-55 years in good health and CMV-seropositive. CDR3 region: CASSERTGGRDTGELFF. CDR3 DNA sequence: TGTGCCAGCAGTGAAAGGACAGGAGGACGGGACACCGGGGAGCTGTTTTTT.